These 9 T cell receptor beta chains originate from one sample sequenced in a study of blood T cell repertoires in COVID-19. Sequencing was performed with immunoSEQ multiplex PCR; in TCRdb, only in-frame clones are kept and a portion is missing. The data contain 15,000 to 25,000 clones, 88% of them singletons. The material sequenced was peripheral blood. The origin of the receptors is a human donor in a cohort sampled during active COVID-19.

This chain connects TRBV24-1 to TRBJ2-1, with unresolved D. Germline V gives CDR1 KGHDR, CDR2 SFDVKD. The V gene lost 4 bases and the J gene lost 0 bases, with 18 bases spanning the gap. The CDR3 length is 18 residues. The CDR3 coding sequence is TGTGCCACCAGTGACCCAGAGGTAGCTTCCAGCTCCTACAATGAGCAGTTCTTC. Protein: CATSDPEVASSSYNEQFF.

V is TRBV7-9 and J is TRBJ2-7; a possible D gene is TRBD2 (6 bases). Germline loops: CDR1 SEHNR, CDR2 FQNEAQ (reference sequence). V was trimmed by 1 base and J by 6 bases, leaving 10 bases between them. The CDR3 is 13 amino acids. Here the CDR3 reads CASSLGRGPEQYF. In DNA, the CDR3 is TGTGCCAGCAGCTTAGGGCGGGGACCCGAGCAGTACTTC.

V is TRBV19 and J is TRBJ2-3; the D gene is possibly TRBD2 (5 bases). From germline, CDR1 is LNHDA and CDR2 SQIVND (reference sequence). V was cut by 7 bases and J by 2 bases, with 10 bases left in between. This CDR3 contains 13 residues. CDR3 nucleotides: TGTGCCAGTATGCCGGAGGTCACAGATACGCAGTATTTT. Amino acids: CASMPEVTDTQYF.

The rearrangement links TRBV7-9 to TRBJ2-7; D might be TRBD2 (6 bases). The CDR3 length is 12 residues. Germline lookup yields CDR1 SEHNR and CDR2 FQNEAQ (reference sequence). Trimming took 6 bases from V and 7 from J, leaving 13 bases between them. The CDR3 loop reads CASSSPGGEQYF. In nucleotides, the CDR3 is TGTGCCAGCAGTTCTCCTGGGGGGGAGCAGTACTTC. The variable domain in full, completed from reference TRBV7-9 and TRBJ2-7, reads DTGVSQNPRHKITKRGQNVTFRCDPISEHNRLYWYRQTLGQGPEFLTYFQNEAQLEKSRLLSDRFSAERPKGSFSTLEIQRTEQGDSAMYLCASSSPGGEQYFGPGTRLTVT.

V is TRBV7-2 and J is TRBJ1-6; D remains ambiguous. Trimming stripped 0 bases from V and 5 bases from J, with 8 bases between. The CDR3 has 15 residues. From germline, CDR1 is SGHTA and CDR2 FQGNSA. The CDR3 region is CASSLAGSHNSPLHF. CDR3 nucleotide sequence: TGTGCCAGCAGCTTAGCAGGGAGCCATAATTCACCCCTCCACTTT.

V gene TRBV12-5 combines with J gene TRBJ2-7, with 7 bases that match TRBD1. With 6 bases clipped from V and 1 base from J, the junction kept 6 bases outside the gene matches. The CDR3 consists of 14 residues. In germline, CDR1 is LGHNT, CDR2 FRNRAP. CDR3 nucleotides: TGTGCTAGTGGAGGGACAGCTAAGTCCTACGAGCAGTACTTC. Residues: CASGGTAKSYEQYF.

V gene TRBV7-9 combines with J gene TRBJ1-2, with a tentative D call TRBD1 (6 bases). The germline V gene has CDR1 SEHNR and CDR2 FQNEAQ (reference sequence). Trimming removed 3 bases at V and 5 bases at J, with 7 bases between. The CDR3 spans 12 residues. The CDR3 DNA is TGTGCCAGCAGCTTGGACAGTTATGGCTACACCTTC. Encoded protein: CASSLDSYGYTF.

Note on this clone: The same CDR3 is also encoded by other DNA sequences in this sample. The chain is built from TRBV5-1 and TRBJ2-2; tentative D call: TRBD1 (5 bases). Germline CDR1 is SGHRS and CDR2 is YFSETQ. Trimming left V 4 bases short and J 0 bases short, with 13 bases between. The CDR3 has 16 amino acids. The CDR3 spells CASSIQGFANTGELFF. CDR3 coding DNA: TGCGCCAGCAGCATCCAGGGTTTCGCGAACACCGGGGAGCTGTTTTTT.

This clone was seen just once. J is TRBJ1-4 and V is TRBV19; tentatively, D is TRBD1 (5 bases). In germline, CDR1 is LNHDA, CDR2 SQIVND (reference sequence). The CDR3 consists of 13 residues. V shed 6 bases and J shed 5 bases, with 10 bases lying between them. The CDR3 protein is CASRRAGNEKLFF. The CDR3 bases are TGTGCCAGTAGAAGGGCAGGGAATGAAAAACTGTTTTTT.